The sequence of this T cell receptor (beta chain) was determined in a study of blood T cell repertoires in COVID-19. The overall study: COVID-19 samples, acute and convalescent, were from the United States, Italy and Spain. PBMCs, B-cell-depleted T cells, or T cells were the source of the cDNA or gDNA that made up the material.

Germline trimming cut 8 bases from V and 2 bases from J; bases unmatched to any gene: 2. The CDR3 length is 13 residues. Per the study methods: Cell counts per sample came from amplifying reference gene primers. Measured with immunoSEQ multiplex PCR; TCRdb has only the in-frame clones, and not every one. Clone size and V and J calls were adopted from that table, with D and trimming inferred from the DNA. This sample yields about 52,000 clones, of which around nine tenths are seen a single time; approximately 8.1% belongs to the top ten. V usage is TRBV12-3 or TRBV12-4 and J usage is TRBJ1-3, with 8 bases lining up with TRBD1. This receptor was identified in a man older than 75 with active or convalescent COVID-19. Sequenced sample: peripheral blood. CDR3 in DNA: TGTGCCAGCCGACAGGGGCCTGGAAACACCATATATTTT. Its translation: CASRQGPGNTIYF.